This TCR beta chain was retrieved from a study of blood T cell repertoires in COVID-19. Across the study: Samples came from the United States, Italy and Spain, spanning acute and convalescent COVID-19.

There are a few counts of this clone. Mismatch with germline at one junction end may stem from a read error. The protocol was immunoSEQ multiplex PCR, while the TCRdb copy is restricted to in-frame clones and leaves out a portion. In the table there are some 300,000 clones, approximately 86% of which are singletons. This CDR3 has 15 residues. Germline V gene data show CDR1 as MDHEN and CDR2 as SYDVKM. The receptor's source is a man in his 70s with acute or convalescent COVID-19. Sequencing was done on a sample of peripheral blood. This chain joins TRBV28 and TRBJ2-2, with TRBD1 matching over 10 bases. CDR3 sequence reads: CASKWTGGNAGELFF. CDR3 coding DNA: TGTGCCAGCAAGTGGACAGGGGGGAACGCCGGGGAGCTGTTTTTT. Using reference TRBV28 and TRBJ2-2 for the parts outside the CDR3, the full variable domain is DVKVTQSSRYLVKRTGEKVFLECVQDMDHENMFWYRQDPGLGLRLIYFSYDVKMKEKGDIPEGYSVSREKKERFSLILESASTNQTSMYLCASKWTGGNAGELFFGEGSRLTVL.